This TCR beta chain appears in the sequencing data of a study of T-cell memory formation after mild COVID-19. On the study more broadly: Largely, TCR clusters stayed within a single donor. General study results and limits: Contracting CD8+ clones were enriched in EMRA, CD4+ mainly in CM and EM.

TCR alpha and TCR beta cDNA libraries with sample barcodes and UMIs came from 5'RACE using constant-segment primers. Using its own MiXCR run on the 5' RACE reads, TCRdb lists one record per CDR3 protein. Among 390,000 or so distinct CDR3 sequences listed, roughly 15% were seen once. This CDR3 spans 10 amino acids. CDR1 MNHEY and CDR2 SVGAGI come from the germline V gene. V lost 11 bases, J lost 4 bases, and 5 bases lay in between. This clonotype was observed a handful of times. Its target is not known. The material sequenced was PBMCs or a T cell subset sorted from them (not recorded which). V usage is TRBV6-5 and J usage is TRBJ2-2, with D possibly TRBD2 on 5 matching bases. The sequence was collected from a man between 18 and 29 years old who had mild COVID-19 (a few samples of this study predate the infection). Cell type and time point are not known. CDR3 DNA: TGTGCCGCGGGCACCGGGGAGCTGTTTTTT. Amino acids: CAAGTGELFF.